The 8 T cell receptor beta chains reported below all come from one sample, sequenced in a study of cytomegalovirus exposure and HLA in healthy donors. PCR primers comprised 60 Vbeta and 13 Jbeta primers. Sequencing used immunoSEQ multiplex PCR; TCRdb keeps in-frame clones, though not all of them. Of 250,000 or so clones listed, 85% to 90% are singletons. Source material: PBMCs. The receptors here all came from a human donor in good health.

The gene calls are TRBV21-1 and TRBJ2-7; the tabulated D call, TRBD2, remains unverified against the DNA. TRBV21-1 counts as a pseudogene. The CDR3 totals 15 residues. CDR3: CASSTRLAGVTEQYF. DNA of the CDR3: TGTGCCAGCAGCACGAGACTAGCGGGAGTAACCGAGCAGTACTTC.

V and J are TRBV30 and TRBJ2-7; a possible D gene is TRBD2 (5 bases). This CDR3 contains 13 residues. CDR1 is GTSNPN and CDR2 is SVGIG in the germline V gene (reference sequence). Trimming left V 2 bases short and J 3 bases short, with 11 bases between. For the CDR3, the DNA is TGTGCCTGGAGTTCAACGGGGAGCTACGAGCAGTACTTC. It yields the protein CAWSSTGSYEQYF. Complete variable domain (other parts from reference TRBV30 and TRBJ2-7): SQTIHQWPATLVQPVGSPLSLECTVEGTSNPNLYWYRQAAGRGLQLLFYSVGIGQISSEVPQNLSASRPQDRQFILSSKKLLLSDSGFYLCAWSSTGSYEQYFGPGTRLTVT.

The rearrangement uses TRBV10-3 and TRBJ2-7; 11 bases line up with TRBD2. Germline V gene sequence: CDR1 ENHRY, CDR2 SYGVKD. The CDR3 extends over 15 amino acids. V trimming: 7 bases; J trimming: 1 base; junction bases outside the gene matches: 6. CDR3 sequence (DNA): TGTGCCATCACCAAGGGACTAGCGGCTTCCTACGAGCAGTACTTC. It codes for CAITKGLAASYEQYF.

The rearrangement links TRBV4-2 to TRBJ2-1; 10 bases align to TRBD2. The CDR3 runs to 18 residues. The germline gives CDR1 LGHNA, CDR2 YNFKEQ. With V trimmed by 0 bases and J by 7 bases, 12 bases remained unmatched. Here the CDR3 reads CASSQDDSGRALSNEQFF. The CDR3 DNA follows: TGTGCCAGCAGCCAAGATGACAGCGGGAGGGCCCTTTCGAATGAGCAGTTCTTC.

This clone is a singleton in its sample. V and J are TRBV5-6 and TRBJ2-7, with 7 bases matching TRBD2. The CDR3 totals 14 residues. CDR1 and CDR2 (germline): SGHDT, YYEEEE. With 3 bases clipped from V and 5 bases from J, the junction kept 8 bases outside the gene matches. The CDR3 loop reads CASSSDLSGDEQYF. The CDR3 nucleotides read TGTGCCAGCAGCTCCGACCTAAGCGGGGACGAGCAGTACTTC.

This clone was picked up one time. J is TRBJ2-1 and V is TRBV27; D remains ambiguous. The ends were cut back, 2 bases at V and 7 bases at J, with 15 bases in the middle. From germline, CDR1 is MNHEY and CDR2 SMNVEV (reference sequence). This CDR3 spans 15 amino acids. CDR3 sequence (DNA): TGTGCCAGCAGTTTACGCGACCCTAGGTGGAATGAGCAGTTCTTC. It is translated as CASSLRDPRWNEQFF.

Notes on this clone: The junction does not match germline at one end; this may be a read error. DNA for the CDR3: TGCAGTTCACCCTACTACAACGAGCAGTTCTTC. It encodes CSSPYYNEQFF. This chain uses TRBV20-1 with TRBJ2-1; D ambiguous. The CDR3 spans 11 residues. Germline-derived CDR1 and CDR2 are DFQATT and SNEGSKA (reference sequence).

The CDR3 DNA reads TGCGCCAGCACCGATTCGCGGCACACCGGGGAGCTGTTTTTT. It is translated as CASTDSRHTGELFF. The rearrangement uses TRBV5-1 and TRBJ2-2; the D is unclear. Germline lookup yields CDR1 SGHRS and CDR2 YFSETQ. There are 14 residues in the CDR3. V lost 6 bases to trimming and J lost 3 bases, with 12 bases between them.